This T cell receptor (beta chain) was documented in a study of human T cells and chemical hapten exposure. The overall study: Across its 20 to 25 weeks, the study gave patients weekly diphenylcyclopropenone doses to the scalp.

From germline, CDR1 is KGHSH and CDR2 LQKENI. The length of the CDR3 is 12 residues. V was shortened by 6 bases and J by 6 bases, with 11 bases between the two germline ends. The table lists this clonotype with many counts. Indicated time point: patch test 1, 2 weeks after DPC sensitization. The treatment denotes: therapeutic diphenylcyclopropenone sensitization with weekly scalp DPC. Alopecia patients between 18 and 70 years old and suitable for DPC were used as donors. Per the original data handling: Counting gave a median of around 100,000 TCRs per sample, with values ranging from roughly 20,000 to 750,000. TCRdb itself ran the RACE reads through MiXCR, one entry per CDR3 protein. The V and J calls and clone size come from TCRdb's table, not from the authors' own analysis. The table shows under 150,000 distinct CDR3 sequences, with roughly 12% occurring only once.

The sequences come from whole blood, collected in connection with sensitization to the hapten diphenylcyclopropenone (DPC). The sequence derives from a woman aged 45 to 65 with alopecia areata. Some clones in this sample may be carry-over from other donors' samples. This chain uses TRBV18 with TRBJ1-2; D call uncertain. The CDR3 DNA reads TGTGCCAGCTCCCCCCGTAGGGATGGCTACACCTTC. It is translated as CASSPRRDGYTF.